The clone carrying this TCR beta chain was observed many times. The antigen remains undetermined. These data are taken from a study of early T cells in non-severe SARS-CoV-2 infection. Background on the study: Sequenced material consisted of bulk RNA (from unsorted whole blood), and chains were unpaired.

Molecules of cDNA were individually given unique molecular identifiers that were attached to them. TCRdb re-analysed the 5' RACE reads in MiXCR, keeping a single row per CDR3 protein. The sample has 48,000 or so distinct CDR3 sequences; over 5% are singletons. Findings of the study overall: Matching with VDJdb favored anti-spike CD8 responses (missing private and CD4 specificities).

This clonotype was obtained from an adult who was a healthcare worker with PCR-confirmed SARS-CoV-2 infection or an uninfected control (not recorded which). Material: whole blood, obtained at baseline.

CDR3 in DNA: TGTGCCATCAGTGAGTCGAGCTACTCCTACGAGCAGTACTTC. Amino acid sequence: CAISESSYSYEQYF. The chain links TRBV10-3 to TRBJ2-7; unclear D gene. Looked up from germline, CDR1 is ENHRY and CDR2 is SYGVKD. V was clipped by 0 bases and J by 0 bases, with 6 bases between them. The CDR3 totals 14 residues.